The 24 T cell receptor beta chains presented below share a single source sample, sequenced in a study of cytomegalovirus exposure and HLA in healthy donors. The PCR employed 60 Vbeta primers together with 13 Jbeta primers. The data were produced by immunoSEQ multiplex PCR, yet TCRdb's version contains in-frame clones alone and is incomplete. The table records 190,000 or so clones, 82% of them present only once. Specimen: PBMCs. These receptors were taken from a woman between 50 and 59 years old in good health and CMV-seropositive.

The chain employs TRBV5-1 and TRBJ2-3; D is possibly TRBD1 (5 bases). Germline CDR1 SGHRS, CDR2 YFSETQ. V dropped 4 bases and J dropped 2 bases, with 17 bases sitting between them. The CDR3 consists of 16 residues. CDR3 protein: CASSPRAGRFTDTQYF. The CDR3 coding sequence is TGCGCCAGCAGCCCCAGGGCCGGCCGCTTCACAGATACGCAGTATTTT.

This clone has more than one count but fewer than ten. The chain is built from TRBV15 and TRBJ2-2; 12 bases map to TRBD1. The CDR3 covers 16 residues. The germline CDR1 and CDR2 sequences are LNHNV and YYDKDF (reference sequence). Trimming at V came to 0 bases and at J to 7 bases, leaving 3 bases not matched to a gene. This chain's CDR3 is CATSRDGTGGGGELFF. The CDR3 DNA reads TGTGCCACCAGCAGAGATGGGACAGGGGGCGGCGGGGAGCTGTTTTTT.

This clone was seen only once. This chain links TRBV7-8 with TRBJ2-3; maybe TRBD2 (6 bases). The CDR3 spans 20 residues. Germline assignment: CDR1 SGHVS and CDR2 FQNEAQ. Trimming shortened V by 5 bases and J by 0 bases, and 27 bases separated the two germline ends. The CDR3 nucleotides are TGTGCCAGCAGCCGAGGCCGACTAGAAGGGGCTCGGGGTAGCACAGATACGCAGTATTTT. Residues: CASSRGRLEGARGSTDTQYF.

The chain couples TRBV7-9 to TRBJ2-5; 8 nucleotides agree with TRBD2. V dropped 5 bases and J dropped 6; count of bases not matched to a gene: 2. Germline CDR1 is SEHNR and CDR2 is FQNEAQ (reference sequence). There are 12 residues in the CDR3. The CDR3 region is CASSPGGKTQYF. The CDR3 DNA reads as TGTGCCAGCAGCCCGGGGGGGAAGACCCAGTACTTC.

This chain uses TRBV27 with TRBJ2-2; 12 bases fit TRBD1. Germline loops: CDR1 MNHEY, CDR2 SMNVEV (reference sequence). CDR3 length: 17 amino acids. The ends lost 6 bases at V and 0 bases at J; junction bases unmatched: 5. The CDR3 bases are TGTGCCAGCAGACCCGGGACAGGGGGCCCGAACACCGGGGAGCTGTTTTTT. Translation gives CASRPGTGGPNTGELFF.

CDR3 in amino acids: CASSLDRGRSPLHF. The CDR3 DNA reads as TGTGCCAGCAGCTTAGACAGGGGACGCTCACCCCTCCACTTT. The gene calls are TRBV7-2 and TRBJ1-6, with 7 bases identical to TRBD1. The germline V gene encodes CDR1 SGHTA and CDR2 FQGNSA. CDR3 length: 14 amino acids. The junction had 4 bases not matched to a gene; V was cut back by 1 base and J by 10 bases.

This sequence joins TRBV28 and TRBJ1-6, with TRBD1 as a possible D gene (6 bases). Trimming removed 6 bases at V and 7 bases at J, with 10 bases between. The CDR3 length is 13 residues. In germline, CDR1 is MDHEN, CDR2 SYDVKM. The CDR3: CASSNRVNSPLHF. Here the CDR3 DNA reads TGTGCCAGCAGCAACAGGGTGAATTCACCCCTCCACTTT.

This chain's CDR3 is CASRTMGAPNTEAFF. The DNA for the CDR3 is TGTGCCAGCAGAACAATGGGGGCCCCAAACACTGAAGCTTTCTTT. The chain employs TRBV7-9 and TRBJ1-1; D may be TRBD1 (6 bases). Trimming took 6 bases from V and 2 from J, leaving 16 bases between them. The CDR3 spans 15 residues. Germline V CDR1 and CDR2: SEHNR, FQNEAQ (reference sequence).

The chain combines TRBV29-1 with TRBJ2-3, with D possibly matching TRBD1 (6 bases). V dropped 4 bases and J dropped 0 bases, with 17 bases sitting between them. This CDR3 region has 16 residues. From germline, CDR1 is SQVTM and CDR2 ANQGSEA. The CDR3 spells CSVAQTATGSTDTQYF. The CDR3 coding sequence is TGCAGCGTTGCCCAAACAGCGACAGGTAGCACAGATACGCAGTATTTT.

The genes are TRBV10-3 and TRBJ1-5; perhaps TRBD1 as D (5 bases). Germline V gene lookup returns CDR1 ENHRY and CDR2 SYGVKD. V was shortened by 7 bases and J by 5 bases, with 15 bases between the two germline ends. The CDR3 extends over 14 amino acids. The CDR3 DNA follows: TGTGCCATCACCGCGGGGCCGCGCGATCAGCCCCAGCATTTT. Translation: CAITAGPRDQPQHF.

The chain couples TRBV5-8 to TRBJ1-1; D call uncertain. Germline lookup yields CDR1 SGHTS and CDR2 YDEGEE. The ends were cut back, 7 bases at V and 1 base at J, with 11 bases in the middle. This CDR3 comprises 13 residues. Here the CDR3 reads CASGQVSNTEAFF. The CDR3 nucleotides read TGTGCCAGCGGCCAAGTCTCGAACACTGAAGCTTTCTTT.

The J gene is TRBJ2-3, the V gene TRBV29-1, with 10 bases lining up with TRBD2. This CDR3 has 15 amino acids. The germline V gene encodes CDR1 SQVTM and CDR2 ANQGSEA. V lost 6 bases, J lost 2 bases, and 8 bases stayed unmatched. CDR3 bases: TGCAGCGTGCGGGGTAGCGGGGGGTTCACAGATACGCAGTATTTT. Amino acid sequence: CSVRGSGGFTDTQYF.

The V and J genes are TRBV4-3 and TRBJ1-2, with 9 bases fitting TRBD1. This CDR3 region has 17 residues. J lost 4 bases, V lost 1 base, and 10 bases had no gene match. Germline loops: CDR1 LGHNA, CDR2 YSLEER. CDR3 nucleotides: TGCGCCAGCAGCCAAGCCTTACAGGGGGCTGGGAGCTATGGCTACACCTTC. Residues: CASSQALQGAGSYGYTF.

In nucleotides, the CDR3 is TGTGCCAGCAGCCGGGGACAGGGGGACGAGCAGTACTTC. As protein: CASSRGQGDEQYF. The V gene is TRBV5-5, the J gene TRBJ2-7; 11 nucleotides match TRBD1. V shed 4 bases and J 5 bases; nucleotides not matched to a gene: 2. The CDR3 covers 13 residues. CDR1 is SGHKS, CDR2 YYEKEE, per germline (reference sequence). The complete variable domain, with remaining parts taken from reference TRBV5-5 and TRBJ2-7, reads DAGVTQSPTHLIKTRGQQVTLRCSPISGHKSVSWYQQVLGQGPQFIFQYYEKEERGRGNFPDRFSARQFPNYSSELNVNALLLGDSALYLCASSRGQGDEQYFGPGTRLTVT.

This chain joins TRBV29-1 and TRBJ1-1; a possible D gene is TRBD1 (6 bases). Germline-derived CDR1 and CDR2 are SQVTM and ANQGSEA. The CDR3 covers 15 residues. V lost 7 bases, J lost 3 bases, and 21 bases lay in between. CDR3 DNA: TGCAGCGCCAAAGAGGCGGGGGGCGCGCACACTGAAGCTTTCTTT. Protein product: CSAKEAGGAHTEAFF.

The rearrangement uses TRBV5-6 and TRBJ2-3, with a possible D match to TRBD2 (6 bases). Trimming removed 4 bases at V and 1 base at J, with 13 bases between. CDR1 is SGHDT, CDR2 YYEEEE, per germline. The CDR3 is made up of 15 amino acids. Here the CDR3 DNA reads TGTGCCAGCAGCGTAAAGGGGACTGGCACAGATACGCAGTATTTT. The encoded protein is CASSVKGTGTDTQYF.

The rearrangement links TRBV28 to TRBJ2-3, with TRBD1 identical over 8 bases. V shed 7 bases and J 0 bases; nucleotides not matched to a gene: 15. This CDR3 spans 18 amino acids. The germline gives CDR1 MDHEN, CDR2 SYDVKM. The DNA of the CDR3 is TGTGCCAGCAACTATCCGGGACAGGACCAAGCTAGCACAGATACGCAGTATTTT. As protein: CASNYPGQDQASTDTQYF.

The CDR3 coding sequence is TGTGCCAGCAGTTTATCCAGGGGCCCCAATCAGCCCCAGCATTTT. Translating gives CASSLSRGPNQPQHF. The rearrangement uses TRBV27 and TRBJ1-5; D is perhaps TRBD1 (6 bases). This CDR3 is built from 15 residues. V lost 0 bases, J lost 3 bases, and 9 bases lay in between. Germline-derived CDR1 and CDR2 are MNHEY and SMNVEV (reference sequence).

J is TRBJ1-1 and V is TRBV20-1; D is ambiguous. Trimming took 5 bases from V and 6 from J, leaving 10 bases between them. CDR3 length equals 11 residues. The germline V gene encodes CDR1 DFQATT and CDR2 SNEGSKA (reference sequence). The chain's CDR3 is CSAYGGAEAFF. The CDR3 bases are TGCAGTGCTTACGGCGGGGCTGAAGCTTTCTTT.

This chain uses TRBV6-1 with TRBJ1-5; TRBD1 is a possible D gene (6 bases). The CDR3 length is 15 residues. The V gene's germline CDR1 is MNHNS and CDR2 SASEGT. V was trimmed by 1 base and J by 6 bases, leaving 13 bases between them. CDR3 loop: CASSEDRVAVQPQHF. CDR3 in DNA: TGTGCCAGCAGTGAAGACAGGGTGGCGGTTCAGCCCCAGCATTTT.

This clone was picked up a small number of times. This chain connects TRBV2 to TRBJ1-2, with D perhaps matching TRBD1 (5 bases). Germline-derived CDR1 and CDR2 are SNHLY and FYNNEI. Trimming shortened V by 6 bases and J by 3 bases, and 11 bases separated the two germline ends. This CDR3 comprises 13 residues. CDR3 nucleotide sequence: TGTGCCAGCAGCCGGGGGTTTGACTATGGCTACACCTTC. The encoded protein is CASSRGFDYGYTF.

V gene TRBV11-2 combines with J gene TRBJ2-3; D may be TRBD1 (6 bases). V lost 7 bases, J lost 3 bases, and 14 bases lay in between. The CDR3 has 14 residues. Germline V gene sequence: CDR1 SGHAT, CDR2 FQNNGV. The CDR3: CASTPNRATDTQYF. As DNA, the CDR3 is TGTGCCAGCACTCCGAACAGGGCAACAGATACGCAGTATTTT.

The chain combines TRBV6-5 with TRBJ1-4; 7 positions match TRBD1. Germline CDR1 and CDR2: MNHEY and SVGAGI. Trimming removed 2 bases from V and 8 bases from J; junction bases left unmatched: 5. The CDR3 is made up of 14 amino acids. The CDR3 here is CASSYDRASEKLFF. CDR3 nucleotide sequence: TGTGCCAGCAGTTACGACAGGGCATCCGAAAAACTGTTTTTT.

The chain has TRBV5-6 and TRBJ2-7, with D tentatively TRBD2 (6 bases). The CDR3 sequence is 15 residues long. Germline V gives CDR1 SGHDT, CDR2 YYEEEE. V lost 4 bases and J lost 5, with 19 bases in between. In nucleotides, the CDR3 is TGTGCCAGCAGCCTCCCGGGACTGCCCCGGGACGAGCAGTACTTC. It translates to CASSLPGLPRDEQYF.